Listed below are T cell receptor beta chains from one sample, sequenced in a study of cytomegalovirus exposure and HLA in healthy donors. The assay was immunoSEQ multiplex PCR, and TCRdb's table has in-frame clones only and misses some. This repertoire includes around 84,000 clones. The sample comprised PBMCs. Source of these receptors: a man between 25 and 39 years old in good health and CMV-seronegative. CDR3s include the opening cysteine and the closing phenylalanine or tryptophan. The D gene is left open where the match is weak. Part of the rows lack a size; the others show once, few, many or a class for expanded clones.

clone size	V gene	D gene	J gene	CDR3 DNA	CDR3 protein
-	TRBV6-1	TRBD2	TRBJ2-2	TGTGCCAGCAGTGTGGGGGGACTAGCGGGAGGGGCCGGGGAGCTGTTTTTT	CASSVGGLAGGAGELFF
-	TRBV29-1	-	TRBJ1-2	TGCAGCGTTGAAGAATGGGCGGACAGTCCTAACTATGGCTACACCTTC	CSVEEWADSPNYGYTF
-	TRBV7-9	-	TRBJ2-5	TGTGCCAGCAGCTTAGCCTACCAAGAGACCCAGTACTTC	CASSLAYQETQYF
-	TRBV5-1	TRBD2	TRBJ2-7	TGCGCCAGCAGCTTTTCTAGCGGGGCCGCCTACGAGCAGTACTTC	CASSFSSGAAYEQYF
-	TRBV6-5	-	TRBJ2-7	TGTGCCAGCAGTTACTCGGAGGGAATCACCTACGAGCAGTACTTC	CASSYSEGITYEQYF
-	TRBV10-3	-	TRBJ2-1	TGTGCCATCCTGAACGAGAGCTCCTACAATGAGCAGTTCTTC	CAILNESSYNEQFF
-	TRBV29-1	TRBD1	TRBJ2-2	TGCAGCGTACGACATGGACAGGTCACCGGGGAGCTGTTTTTT	CSVRHGQVTGELFF
-	TRBV7-6	TRBD2	TRBJ2-2	TGTGCCAGCAGCCCCGCGACTAGCGGGGGGGCCGGGGAGCTGTTTTTT	CASSPATSGGAGELFF
-	TRBV7-2	TRBD2	TRBJ2-7	TGTGCCAGCAGCTTAATGCTAGCGGGATACGAGCAGTACTTC	CASSLMLAGYEQYF
-	TRBV11-3	TRBD1	TRBJ2-1	TGTGCCAGCAGCCTCACCGGGACAGGGGTGTATTATGAGCAGTTCTTC	CASSLTGTGVYYEQFF
-	TRBV6-5	-	TRBJ1-1	TGTGCCAGCAGTCCTAGGGGGGGGGCGGAAGCTTTCTTT	CASSPRGGAEAFF
-	TRBV27	-	TRBJ2-3	TGTGCCAGCAGTTTGGGGGTTGCGGGGTCAGATACGCAGTATTTT	CASSLGVAGSDTQYF
-	TRBV9	-	TRBJ2-3	TGTGCCAGCCTAAAGAGGGGACACCGAAGCACAGATACGCAGTATTTT	CASLKRGHRSTDTQYF
-	TRBV29-1	-	TRBJ2-7	TGCAGCGGTGTTTTACAGGGATACGAGCAGTACTTC	CSGVLQGYEQYF
-	TRBV11-1	-	TRBJ2-7	TGTGCCAGCAGCTTAGGCGGGTACTCCTACGAGCAGTACTTC	CASSLGGYSYEQYF
-	TRBV4-1	-	TRBJ1-5	TGCGCCAGCAGCCAAGATCGCGGGTCGATCAATCAGCCCCAGCATTTT	CASSQDRGSINQPQHF
-	TRBV5-6	-	TRBJ1-2	TGTGCCAGCAGCCTAGAACAGGTTTACTATGGCTACACCTTC	CASSLEQVYYGYTF
-	TRBV6-1	-	TRBJ2-5	TGTGCCAGCAGTGACAGACTAGATGGGACCCAGTACTTC	CASSDRLDGTQYF
-	TRBV4-1	TRBD1	TRBJ2-7	TGCGCCAGCAGCCAGAACCGGGACAGGGTTCACGAGCAGTACTTC	CASSQNRDRVHEQYF
-	TRBV9	-	TRBJ2-1	TGTGCCAGCGGGAGCTCCTACAATGAGCAGTTCTTC	CASGSSYNEQFF
-	TRBV7-9	-	TRBJ1-6	TGTGCCAGCAGCTTAGTCACAGGTTTCAATTCACCCCTCCACTTT	CASSLVTGFNSPLHF
-	TRBV6-4	TRBD1	TRBJ2-1	TGTGCCAGCAGTGTTGACAGGGTCAACCAGCAGTTCTTC	CASSVDRVNQQFF
-	TRBV29-1	TRBD1	TRBJ2-7	TGCAGCGTGGCAACAGGGGTTGGTATCTACGAGCAGTACTTC	CSVATGVGIYEQYF
-	TRBV5-1	TRBD1	TRBJ1-1	TGCGCCAGCAGCTTCTCCGGGACAGCCACTGAAGCTTTCTTT	CASSFSGTATEAFF
-	TRBV18	-	TRBJ1-4	TGTGCCAGCTCCCTCAACAGGGTGAATGAAAAACTGTTTTTT	CASSLNRVNEKLFF
-	TRBV19	TRBD1	TRBJ1-4	TGTGCCAGTTTACAGGGGTTGGGTGAAAAACTGTTTTTT	CASLQGLGEKLFF
-	TRBV4-1	TRBD2	TRBJ2-5	TGCGCCAGCAGCCAGTGGAGCGGGAGGGGGGAGACCCAGTACTTC	CASSQWSGRGETQYF
-	TRBV4-3	TRBD1	TRBJ1-2	TGCGCCAGCAGCCTACAACCCGGGACAGGGGAAGGCTACACCTTC	CASSLQPGTGEGYTF
-	TRBV19	-	TRBJ1-5	TGTGCCAGTAGTATTAGGGGCTACAATCAGCCCCAGCATTTT	CASSIRGYNQPQHF
-	TRBV19	TRBD1	TRBJ1-2	TGTGCCAGTAGTATCTCGGGACAGGGGCCCTATGGCTACACCTTC	CASSISGQGPYGYTF
-	TRBV6-5	TRBD1	TRBJ2-3	TGTGCCAGCAGTTCCAATATTAGGACAGGGAAAGATACGCAGTATTTT	CASSSNIRTGKDTQYF
-	TRBV6-5	-	TRBJ1-4	TGTGCCAGCACCGATAGCGACGAAAAACTGTTTTTT	CASTDSDEKLFF
-	TRBV10-3	TRBD2	TRBJ2-5	TGTGCCATCAGTGACCCTGGACTAGCAGGGCAAGAGACCCAGTACTTC	CAISDPGLAGQETQYF
-	TRBV4-2	TRBD2	TRBJ2-2	TGTGCCAGCAGCCAAGACGGGACTAGCGCCACCGGGGAGCTGTTTTTT	CASSQDGTSATGELFF
medium-sized	TRBV19	-	TRBJ1-2	TGTGCCAGTAGTACTAACGACAGAAGGGGCTACACCTTC	CASSTNDRRGYTF
-	TRBV6-5	-	TRBJ2-3	TGTGCCAGCAGTCAGCGACAGGGCACAGATACGCAGTATTTT	CASSQRQGTDTQYF
-	TRBV5-6	TRBD2	TRBJ2-7	TGTGCCAGCAGCTTGGGGACTAGCGTCGAGCAGTACTTC	CASSLGTSVEQYF
-	TRBV4-1	-	TRBJ1-2	TGCGCCAGCAGCCAAGATCTCCGGGATCGCAATGGCTACACCTTC	CASSQDLRDRNGYTF
-	TRBV2	-	TRBJ1-4	TGTGCCAGCTGTGGATGGGCCTCGAATGAAAAACTGTTTTTT	CASCGWASNEKLFF
-	TRBV29-1	-	TRBJ2-5	TGCGGAGGACGGCACCTCCTCCAAGAGACCCAGTACTTC	CGGRHLLQETQYF
-	TRBV7-8	-	TRBJ2-7	TGTGCCAGCAGCCTGATGGACAGCTCCTACGAGCAGTACTTC	CASSLMDSSYEQYF
-	TRBV6-1	-	TRBJ1-1	TGTGCCAGCAGTGAAGCGCTTCGACTGTTGAACACTGAAGCTTTCTTT	CASSEALRLLNTEAFF
-	TRBV6-1	TRBD2	TRBJ2-1	TGTGCCAGCAGCGGACTAGTCTCCTACAATGAGCAGTTCTTC	CASSGLVSYNEQFF
-	TRBV28	TRBD2	TRBJ2-7	TGTGCCAGCAGACAAACCGGGACTAGGGGCGAGCAGTACTTC	CASRQTGTRGEQYF
-	TRBV5-1	-	TRBJ2-2	TGCGCCAGCAGCTTGGCCGCAGTGAACACCGGGGAGCTGTTTTTT	CASSLAAVNTGELFF
-	TRBV18	-	TRBJ2-7	TGTGCCAGCTCATCCCAGGGGGGCGAGCAGTACTTC	CASSSQGGEQYF